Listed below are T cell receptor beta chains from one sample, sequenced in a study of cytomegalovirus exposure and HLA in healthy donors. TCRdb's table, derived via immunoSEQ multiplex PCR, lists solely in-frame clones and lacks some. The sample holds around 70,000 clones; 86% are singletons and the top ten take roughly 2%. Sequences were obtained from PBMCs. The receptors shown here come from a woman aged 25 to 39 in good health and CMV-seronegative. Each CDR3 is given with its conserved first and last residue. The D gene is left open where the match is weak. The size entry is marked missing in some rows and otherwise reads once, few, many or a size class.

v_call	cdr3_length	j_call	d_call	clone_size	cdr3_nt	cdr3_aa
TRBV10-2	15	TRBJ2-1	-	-	TGCGCCAGCAGTTTGACCCGGGGACACTACAATGAGCAGTTCTTC	CASSLTRGHYNEQFF
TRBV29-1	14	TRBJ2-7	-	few	TGCAGCGTTGGGGTTGGGGGCCCCGACTACGAGCAGTACTTC	CSVGVGGPDYEQYF
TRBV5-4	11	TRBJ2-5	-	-	TGTGCCAACAGCCCTCAAGAGACCCAGTACTTC	CANSPQETQYF
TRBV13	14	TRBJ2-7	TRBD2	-	TGTGCCAGCAGCTTTGGACCGGGGGGTTACGAGCAGTACTTC	CASSFGPGGYEQYF
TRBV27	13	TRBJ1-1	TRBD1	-	TGTGCCAGCAGACAGGGGCGGAACACTGAAGCTTTCTTT	CASRQGRNTEAFF
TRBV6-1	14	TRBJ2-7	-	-	TGTGCCAGCAGTGCTGGGTCTAGCTCCTACGAGCAGTACTTC	CASSAGSSSYEQYF
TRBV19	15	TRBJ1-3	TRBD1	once	TGTGCCAGTAGTCTATCGACAGGGCCTGGAAACACCATATATTTT	CASSLSTGPGNTIYF
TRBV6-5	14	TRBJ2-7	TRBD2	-	TGTGCCAGCAGATCAGCGGGAGAAACCCACGAGCAGTACTTC	CASRSAGETHEQYF
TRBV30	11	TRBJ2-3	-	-	TGTGCCTGGAGTATCCTAAATACGCAGTATTTT	CAWSILNTQYF
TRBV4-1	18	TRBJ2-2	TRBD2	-	TGCGCCAGCAGCCAAGGGAGGGGAGCGGGAGGGTTAACCGGGGAGCTGTTTTTT	CASSQGRGAGGLTGELFF
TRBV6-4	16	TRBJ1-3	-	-	TGTGCCAGCAGTGACACAGAGCACCGCTCTGGAAACACCATATATTTT	CASSDTEHRSGNTIYF
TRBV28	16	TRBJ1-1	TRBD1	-	TGTGCCAGCAGTTCAGCCGGGACAGGGGGGGACACTGAAGCTTTCTTT	CASSSAGTGGDTEAFF